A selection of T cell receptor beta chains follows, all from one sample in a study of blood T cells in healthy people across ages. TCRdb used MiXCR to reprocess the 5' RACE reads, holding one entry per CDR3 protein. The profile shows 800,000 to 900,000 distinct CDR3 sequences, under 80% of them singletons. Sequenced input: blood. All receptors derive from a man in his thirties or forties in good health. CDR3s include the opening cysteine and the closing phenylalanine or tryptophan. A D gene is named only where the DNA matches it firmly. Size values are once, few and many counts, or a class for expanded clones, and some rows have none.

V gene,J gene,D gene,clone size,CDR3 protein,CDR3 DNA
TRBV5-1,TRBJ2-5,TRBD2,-,CASSFGGATETQYF,TGCGCCAGCAGCTTCGGGGGGGCCACGGAGACCCAGTACTTC
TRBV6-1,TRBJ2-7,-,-,CASSEARPPYEQYF,TGTGCCAGCAGTGAAGCGCGACCACCCTACGAGCAGTACTTC
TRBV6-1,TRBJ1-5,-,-,CASTMGGRNQPQHF,TGTGCCAGCACCATGGGAGGTCGGAATCAGCCCCAGCATTTT
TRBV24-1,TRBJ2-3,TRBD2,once,CATSDRGLAGPSTDTQYF,TGTGCCACCAGTGACCGGGGACTAGCGGGGCCTAGCACAGATACGCAGTATTTT
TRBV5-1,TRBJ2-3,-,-,CASSAGAAGLRDTQYF,TGCGCCAGCAGCGCCGGGGCGGCGGGGCTTCGAGATACGCAGTATTTT
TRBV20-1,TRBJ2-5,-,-,CSARDGFGIARETQYF,TGCAGTGCTAGAGATGGGTTCGGGATAGCAAGGGAGACCCAGTACTTC
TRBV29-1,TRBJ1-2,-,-,CSARLGSENYGYTF,TGCAGCGCCCGCCTGGGGTCAGAGAACTATGGCTACACCTTC
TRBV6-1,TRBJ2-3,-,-,CATSYNPNDTQYF,TGTGCCACCTCATATAACCCGAATGATACGCAGTATTTT
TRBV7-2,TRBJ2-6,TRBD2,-,CTSSGTSGGPTSGANVLTF,TGTACCAGCAGCGGGACTAGCGGGGGACCAACCTCTGGGGCCAACGTCCTGACTTTC
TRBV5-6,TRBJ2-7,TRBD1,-,CASSLGDRGLSYEQYF,TGTGCCAGCAGCTTGGGGGACAGGGGGCTTTCCTACGAGCAGTACTTC
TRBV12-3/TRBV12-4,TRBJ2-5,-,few,CASSFRAGRQTQYF,TGTGCCAGCAGTTTTCGTGCGGGGAGGCAGACCCAGTACTTC
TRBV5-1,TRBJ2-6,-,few,CASSLKSTFSGANVLTF,TGCGCCAGCAGCTTAAAAAGTACCTTCTCTGGGGCCAACGTCCTGACTTTC
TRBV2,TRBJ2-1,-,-,CASSERGLSYNEQFF,TGTGCCAGCAGTGAGCGGGGTTTATCCTACAATGAGCAGTTCTTC
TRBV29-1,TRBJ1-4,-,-,CSGGQSGSEKLFF,TGCAGCGGCGGACAGTCGGGGTCGGAAAAACTGTTTTTT
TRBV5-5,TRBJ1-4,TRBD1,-,CASSSRAGTANEKLFF,TGTGCCAGCAGCTCGCGGGCGGGGACAGCAAATGAAAAACTGTTTTTT
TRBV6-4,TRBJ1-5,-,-,CASSDEYGGDQPQHF,TGTGCCAGCAGTGACGAATATGGGGGTGATCAGCCCCAGCATTTT
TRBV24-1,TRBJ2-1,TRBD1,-,CATSDPTGSSYNEQFF,TGTGCCACCAGTGACCCGACAGGGAGCTCCTACAATGAGCAGTTCTTC
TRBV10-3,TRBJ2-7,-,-,CAIDQGVDEQYF,TGTGCCATCGACCAAGGGGTCGACGAGCAGTACTTC
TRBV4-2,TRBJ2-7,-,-,CASSQDRQPEVEQYF,TGTGCCAGCAGCCAAGATAGACAGCCAGAAGTCGAGCAGTACTTC
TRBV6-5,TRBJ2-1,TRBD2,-,CASRHGLGGGDEQFF,TGTGCCAGCAGGCACGGACTAGGTGGGGGGGATGAGCAGTTCTTC
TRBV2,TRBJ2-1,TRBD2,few,CASSRLAGGRTINEQFF,TGTGCCAGCAGCAGGCTAGCGGGGGGCCGAACCATCAATGAGCAGTTCTTC
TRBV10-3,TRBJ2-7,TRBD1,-,CAISGDRAEQYF,TGTGCCATCAGTGGGGACAGGGCCGAGCAGTACTTC
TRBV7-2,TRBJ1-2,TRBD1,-,CASSSQGQGAYGYTF,TGTGCCAGCAGCTCCCAAGGACAGGGTGCCTATGGCTACACCTTC
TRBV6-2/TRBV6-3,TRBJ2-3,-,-,CASSYGGAAGDTQYF,TGTGCCAGCAGTTACGGCGGGGCTGCGGGAGATACGCAGTATTTT
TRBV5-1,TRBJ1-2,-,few,CASTEAGDYGYTF,TGCGCCAGCACCGAGGCAGGCGACTATGGCTACACCTTC
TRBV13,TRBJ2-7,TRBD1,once,CASSLRGTGGFYEQYF,TGTGCCAGCAGCTTACGCGGGACAGGTGGATTCTACGAGCAGTACTTC
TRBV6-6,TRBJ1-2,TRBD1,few,CASSDTGGYGYTF,TGTGCCAGCAGTGATACAGGGGGATATGGCTACACCTTC
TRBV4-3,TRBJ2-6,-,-,CASTTRGLDRSGANVPTF,TGCGCCAGCACCACCCGGGGGTTAGATAGGTCTGGGGCCAACGTCCCGACTTTC
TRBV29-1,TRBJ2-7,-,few,CSAMTGHSSYEQYF,TGCAGCGCAATGACAGGCCACAGCTCCTACGAGCAGTACTTC
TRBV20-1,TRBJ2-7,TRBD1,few,CSAEVPGQGVHEQYF,TGCAGTGCAGAAGTACCGGGACAGGGGGTCCACGAGCAGTACTTC
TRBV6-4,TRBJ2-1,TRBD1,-,CASSPTRDSRQFF,TGTGCCAGCAGTCCGACGAGGGACAGTCGGCAGTTCTTC
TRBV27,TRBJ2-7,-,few,CASSPGAHEQYF,TGTGCCAGCAGCCCGGGGGCCCACGAGCAGTACTTC
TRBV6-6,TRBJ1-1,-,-,CASRYTGIEAFF,TGTGCCAGCAGGTACACAGGGATCGAAGCTTTCTTT
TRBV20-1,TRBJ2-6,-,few,CSARSSGANVLTF,TGCAGTGCAAGAAGCTCTGGGGCCAACGTCCTGACTTTC
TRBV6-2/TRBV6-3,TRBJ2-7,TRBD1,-,CASSYWGQGKYEQYF,TGTGCCAGCAGTTACTGGGGACAGGGGAAATACGAGCAGTACTTC
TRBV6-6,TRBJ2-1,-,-,CASSTTRTAEGFF,TGTGCCAGCAGCACAACTCGGACGGCGGAAGGGTTCTTC
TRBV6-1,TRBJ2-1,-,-,CASSRRLVGGPTNEQFF,TGCGCCAGCAGTCGACGACTAGTGGGGGGGCCCACCAATGAGCAGTTCTTC
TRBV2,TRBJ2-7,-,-,CASSAAGALNEQYF,TGTGCCAGCAGTGCGGCAGGGGCTTTAAATGAGCAGTACTTC
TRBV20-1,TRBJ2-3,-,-,CSARAKRAADTQYF,TGCAGTGCTAGAGCAAAGCGGGCCGCAGATACGCAGTATTTT
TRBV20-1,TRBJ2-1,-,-,CSAPPDGSYEQFF,TGCAGTGCCCCCCCCGACGGCTCCTACGAGCAGTTCTTC
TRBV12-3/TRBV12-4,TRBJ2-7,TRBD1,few,CASSWTGLYEQYF,TGTGCCAGCAGTTGGACAGGGCTCTACGAGCAGTACTTC
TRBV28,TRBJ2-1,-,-,CASIDEKGYNEQFF,TGTGCCAGCATAGACGAGAAGGGCTACAATGAGCAGTTCTTC
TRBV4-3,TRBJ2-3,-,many,CASSQASTRGDTQYF,TGCGCCAGCAGCCAAGCTAGCACCAGGGGTGATACGCAGTATTTT
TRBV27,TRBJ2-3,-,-,CASSSQRAGEPTDTQYF,TGTGCCAGCAGTTCCCAAAGGGCAGGGGAGCCCACAGATACGCAGTATTTT
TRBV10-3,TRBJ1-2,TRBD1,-,CAISESPGQGVYGYTF,TGTGCCATCAGTGAGTCGCCGGGACAGGGGGTCTATGGCTACACCTTC
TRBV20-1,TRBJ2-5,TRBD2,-,CSAREIGGGGRETQYF,TGCAGTGCTAGAGAGATCGGCGGGGGGGGCAGAGAGACCCAGTACTTC
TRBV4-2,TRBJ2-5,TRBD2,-,CASSQGLAGVYTKTQYF,TGTGCCAGCAGCCAGGGACTAGCGGGGGTGTACACGAAGACCCAGTACTTC
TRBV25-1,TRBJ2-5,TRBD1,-,CASSDGTGEETQYF,TGTGCCAGCAGTGACGGGACAGGGGAGGAGACCCAGTACTTC
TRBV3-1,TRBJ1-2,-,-,CASSPEKRGYGYTF,TGTGCCAGCAGCCCAGAGAAGAGGGGCTATGGCTACACCTTC
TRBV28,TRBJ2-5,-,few,CASSLIGQETQYF,TGTGCCAGCAGTTTAATAGGTCAGGAGACCCAGTACTTC
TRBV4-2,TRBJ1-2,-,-,CASSQDREAEHGYTF,TGTGCCAGCAGCCAAGATAGAGAAGCTGAGCATGGCTACACCTTC